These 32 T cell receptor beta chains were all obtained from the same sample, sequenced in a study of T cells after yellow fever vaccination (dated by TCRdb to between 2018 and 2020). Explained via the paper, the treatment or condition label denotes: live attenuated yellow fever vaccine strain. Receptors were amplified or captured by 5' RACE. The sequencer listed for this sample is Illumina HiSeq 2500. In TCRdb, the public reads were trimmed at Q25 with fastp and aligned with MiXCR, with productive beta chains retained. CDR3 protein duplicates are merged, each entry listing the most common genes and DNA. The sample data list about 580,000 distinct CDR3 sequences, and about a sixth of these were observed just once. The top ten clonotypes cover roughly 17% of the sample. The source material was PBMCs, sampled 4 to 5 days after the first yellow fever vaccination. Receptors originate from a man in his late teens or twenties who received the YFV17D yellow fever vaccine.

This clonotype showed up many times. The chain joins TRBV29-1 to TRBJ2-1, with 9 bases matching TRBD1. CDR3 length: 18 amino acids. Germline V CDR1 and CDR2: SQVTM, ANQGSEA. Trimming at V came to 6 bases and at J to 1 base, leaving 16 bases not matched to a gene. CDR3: CSVQTGTGLRGSYNEQFF. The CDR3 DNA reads TGCAGCGTCCAAACCGGGACAGGGTTACGTGGGTCCTACAATGAGCAGTTCTTC.

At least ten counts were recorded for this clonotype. CDR3 in amino acids: CASSLQGGYGYTF. For the CDR3, the DNA is TGTGCCAGCAGCTTACAGGGGGGTTATGGCTACACCTTC. V is TRBV7-9 and J is TRBJ1-2, with 7 nucleotides matching TRBD1. The J segment lost 5 bases and the V segment lost 2 bases, leaving 2 bases of the junction unmatched. Germline V gene lookup returns CDR1 SEHNR and CDR2 FQNEAQ (reference sequence). The CDR3 extends over 13 amino acids. The whole variable domain, remainder taken from reference TRBV7-9 and TRBJ1-2, is DTGVSQNPRHKITKRGQNVTFRCDPISEHNRLYWYRQTLGQGPEFLTYFQNEAQLEKSRLLSDRFSAERPKGSFSTLEIQRTEQGDSAMYLCASSLQGGYGYTFGSGTRLTVV.

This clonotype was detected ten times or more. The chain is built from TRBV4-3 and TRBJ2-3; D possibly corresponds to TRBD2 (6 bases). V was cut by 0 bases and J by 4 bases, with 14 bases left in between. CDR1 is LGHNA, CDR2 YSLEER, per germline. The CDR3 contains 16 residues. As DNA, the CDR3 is TGCGCCAGCAGCCAAGATTCCGCGTGGGGGGCAGATACGCAGTATTTT. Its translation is CASSQDSAWGADTQYF.

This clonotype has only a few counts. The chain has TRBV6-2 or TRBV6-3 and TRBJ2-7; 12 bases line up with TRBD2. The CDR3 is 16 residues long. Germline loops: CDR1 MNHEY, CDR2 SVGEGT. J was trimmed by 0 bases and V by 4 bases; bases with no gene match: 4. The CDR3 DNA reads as TGTGCCAGCAGTTCCGGACTAGCGGGGTCCTCCTACGAGCAGTACTTC. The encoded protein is CASSSGLAGSSYEQYF.

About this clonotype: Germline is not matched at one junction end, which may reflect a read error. The CDR3 loop reads CASSQGQGQETLYF. In nucleotides, the CDR3 is TGCGCCAGCAGCCAAGGGCAGGGCCAAGAGACCCTGTACTTC. J is TRBJ2-5 and V is TRBV4-1; possibly TRBD1 for D (5 bases). The V gene's germline CDR1 is MGHRA and CDR2 YSYEKL. CDR3 length: 14 residues.

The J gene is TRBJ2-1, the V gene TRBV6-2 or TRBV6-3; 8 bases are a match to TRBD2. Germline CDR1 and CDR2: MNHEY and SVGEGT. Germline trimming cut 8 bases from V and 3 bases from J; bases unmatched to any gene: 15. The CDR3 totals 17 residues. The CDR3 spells CASFAKRAGGFYNEQFF. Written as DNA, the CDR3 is TGTGCCAGCTTCGCAAAGAGGGCGGGGGGTTTCTACAATGAGCAGTTCTTC.

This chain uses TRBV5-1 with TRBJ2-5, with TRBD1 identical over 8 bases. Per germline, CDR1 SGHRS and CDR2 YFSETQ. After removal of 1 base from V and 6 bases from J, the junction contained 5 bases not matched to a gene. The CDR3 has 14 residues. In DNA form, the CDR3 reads TGCGCCAGCAGCTTGAGCCAGGGGGCGCAGACCCAGTACTTC. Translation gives CASSLSQGAQTQYF.

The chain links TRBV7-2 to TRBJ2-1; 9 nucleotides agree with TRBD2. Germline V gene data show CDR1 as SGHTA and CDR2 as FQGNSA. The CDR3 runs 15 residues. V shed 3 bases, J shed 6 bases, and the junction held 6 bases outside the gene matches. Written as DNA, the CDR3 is TGTGCCAGCAGCTTGAGCGGGGGGTTATCCAATGAGCAGTTCTTC. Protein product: CASSLSGGLSNEQFF.

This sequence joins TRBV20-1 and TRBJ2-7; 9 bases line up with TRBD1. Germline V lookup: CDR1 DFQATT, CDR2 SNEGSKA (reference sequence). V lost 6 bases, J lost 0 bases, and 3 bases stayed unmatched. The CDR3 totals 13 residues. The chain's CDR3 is CSARTGASYEQYV. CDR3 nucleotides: TGCAGTGCACGGACAGGGGCCTCCTACGAGCAGTACGTC.

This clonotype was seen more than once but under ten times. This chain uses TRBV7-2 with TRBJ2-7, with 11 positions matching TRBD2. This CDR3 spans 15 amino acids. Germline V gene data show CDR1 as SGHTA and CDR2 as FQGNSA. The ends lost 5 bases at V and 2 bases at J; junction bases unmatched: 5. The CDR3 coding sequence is TGTGCCAGCAGCCCACTAGCGGGGGAAGCCTACGAGCAGTACTTC. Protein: CASSPLAGEAYEQYF. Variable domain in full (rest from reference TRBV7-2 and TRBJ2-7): GAGVSQSPSNKVTEKGKDVELRCDPISGHTALYWYRQSLGQGLEFLIYFQGNSAPDKSGLPSDRFSAERTGGSVSTLTIQRTQQEDSAVYLCASSPLAGEAYEQYFGPGTRLTVT.

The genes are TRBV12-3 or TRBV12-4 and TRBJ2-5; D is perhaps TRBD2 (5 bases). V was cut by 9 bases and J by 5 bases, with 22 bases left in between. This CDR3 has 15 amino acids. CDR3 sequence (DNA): TGTGCCAGTTTAGGTGGCGGGTCCGTGGGTGAGACCCAGTACTTC. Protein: CASLGGGSVGETQYF.

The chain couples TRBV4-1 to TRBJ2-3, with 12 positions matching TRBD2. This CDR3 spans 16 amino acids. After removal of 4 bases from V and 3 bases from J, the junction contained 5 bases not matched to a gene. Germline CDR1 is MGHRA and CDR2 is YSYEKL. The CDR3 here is CASSPLAGGPTDTQYF. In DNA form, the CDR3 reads TGCGCCAGCAGCCCTCTAGCGGGGGGGCCGACAGATACGCAGTATTTT.

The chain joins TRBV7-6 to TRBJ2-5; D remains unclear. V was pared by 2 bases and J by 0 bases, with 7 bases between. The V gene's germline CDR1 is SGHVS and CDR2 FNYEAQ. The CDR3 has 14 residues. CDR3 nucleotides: TGTGCCAGCAGCTTAACAGTTAACCAAGAGACCCAGTACTTC. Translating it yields CASSLTVNQETQYF.

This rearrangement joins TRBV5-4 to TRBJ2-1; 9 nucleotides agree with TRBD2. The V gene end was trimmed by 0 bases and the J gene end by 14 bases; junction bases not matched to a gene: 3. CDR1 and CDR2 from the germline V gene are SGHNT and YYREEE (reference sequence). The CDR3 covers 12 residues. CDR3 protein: CASSLGLAAKFF. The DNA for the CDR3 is TGTGCCAGCAGCTTGGGACTAGCGGCAAAGTTCTTC.

The CDR3 is CAVAAATNEKLFF. The DNA of the CDR3 is TGTGCCGTGGCAGCCGCAACTAATGAAAAACTGTTTTTT. The chain uses TRBV7-9 and TRBJ1-4; no firm D call. The length of the CDR3 is 13 residues. V was clipped by 11 bases and J by 0 bases, with 10 bases between them. The germline V gene has CDR1 SEHNR and CDR2 FQNEAQ (reference sequence).

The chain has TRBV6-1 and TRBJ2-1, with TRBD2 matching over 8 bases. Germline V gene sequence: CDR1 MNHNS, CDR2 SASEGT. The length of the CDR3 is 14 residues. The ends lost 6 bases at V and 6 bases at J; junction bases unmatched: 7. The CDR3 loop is CASRTGGPGNEQFF. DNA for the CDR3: TGTGCCAGCAGAACGGGGGGGCCCGGCAATGAGCAGTTCTTC.

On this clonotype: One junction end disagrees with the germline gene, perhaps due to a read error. CDR3 bases: TGTGCTAGCACCCCCGGGACTAGCGGGGAAGAGACCCAGTACTTC. Its protein product is CASTPGTSGEETQYF. This chain connects TRBV7-7 to TRBJ2-5, with 13 nucleotides matching TRBD2. Germline V gene sequence: CDR1 SSHAT, CDR2 FNYEAQ (reference sequence). The CDR3 sequence is 15 residues long.

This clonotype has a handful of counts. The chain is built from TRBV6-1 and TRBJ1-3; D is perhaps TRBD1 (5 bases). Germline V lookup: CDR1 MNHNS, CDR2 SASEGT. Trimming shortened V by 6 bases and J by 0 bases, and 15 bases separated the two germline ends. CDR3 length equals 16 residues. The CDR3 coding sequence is TGTGCCAGCAGCGCGTCAGGGAGCCTCTCTGGAAACACCATATATTTT. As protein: CASSASGSLSGNTIYF.

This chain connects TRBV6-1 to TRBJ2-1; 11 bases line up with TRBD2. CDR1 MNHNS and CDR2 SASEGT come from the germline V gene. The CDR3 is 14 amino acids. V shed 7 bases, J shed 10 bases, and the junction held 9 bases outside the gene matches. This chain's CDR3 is CASTGTSGNQEQFF. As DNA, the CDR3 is TGTGCCAGCACCGGGACTAGCGGAAACCAAGAGCAGTTCTTC.

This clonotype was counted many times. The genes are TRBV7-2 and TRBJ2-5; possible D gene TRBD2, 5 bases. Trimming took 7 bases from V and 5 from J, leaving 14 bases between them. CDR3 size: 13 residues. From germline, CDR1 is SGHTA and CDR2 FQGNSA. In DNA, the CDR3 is TGTGCCAGCAAAACTAGTCAACAGGAGACCCAGTACTTC. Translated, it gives CASKTSQQETQYF.

CDR3 in DNA: TGTGCCAGCGCAGGGGCCGGTACTGAAGCTTTCTTT. Amino acid sequence: CASAGAGTEAFF. This chain uses TRBV7-8 with TRBJ1-1, with D possibly being TRBD1 (6 bases). The CDR3 is 12 amino acids. V lost 8 bases and J 5 bases, leaving 12 bases between the germline ends. Germline CDR1 is SGHVS and CDR2 is FQNEAQ.

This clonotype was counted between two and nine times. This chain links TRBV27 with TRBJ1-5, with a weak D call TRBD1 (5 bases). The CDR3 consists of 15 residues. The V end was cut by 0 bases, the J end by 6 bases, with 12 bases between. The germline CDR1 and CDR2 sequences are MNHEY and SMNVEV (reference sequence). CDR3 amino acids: CASSLSKGVPQPQHF. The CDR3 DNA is TGTGCCAGCAGTTTATCGAAAGGGGTGCCTCAGCCCCAGCATTTT.

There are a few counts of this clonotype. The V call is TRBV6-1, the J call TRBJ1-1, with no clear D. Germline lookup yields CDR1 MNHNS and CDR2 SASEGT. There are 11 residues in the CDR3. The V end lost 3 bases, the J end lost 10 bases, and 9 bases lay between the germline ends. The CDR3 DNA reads TGTGCCAGCAGTGATGCGCAGAGAGCTTTCTTT. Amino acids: CASSDAQRAFF.

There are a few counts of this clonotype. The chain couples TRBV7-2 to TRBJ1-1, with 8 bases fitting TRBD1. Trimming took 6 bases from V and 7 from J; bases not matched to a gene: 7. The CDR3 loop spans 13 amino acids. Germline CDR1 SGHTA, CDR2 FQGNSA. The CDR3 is CASRIAGGVEAFF. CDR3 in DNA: TGTGCCAGCAGGATTGCAGGGGGCGTTGAAGCTTTCTTT.

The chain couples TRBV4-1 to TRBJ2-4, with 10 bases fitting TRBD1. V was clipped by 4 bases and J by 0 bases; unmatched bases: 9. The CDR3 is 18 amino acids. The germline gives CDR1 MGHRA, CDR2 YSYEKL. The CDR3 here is CASSPRLGTGAAKNIQYF. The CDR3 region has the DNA TGCGCCAGCAGCCCCCGGCTGGGGACAGGGGCAGCCAAAAACATTCAGTACTTC.

CDR3 residues: CASSLTSGPYNEQFF. The CDR3 DNA is TGTGCCAGCAGCTTGACTAGCGGGCCGTACAATGAGCAGTTCTTC. The chain employs TRBV11-3 and TRBJ2-1; 10 bases fit TRBD2. The CDR3 consists of 15 residues. Germline loops: CDR1 SGHNT, CDR2 YENEEA. Losses at the gene ends were 3 bases for V and 4 bases for J; bases not matched to a gene: 3.

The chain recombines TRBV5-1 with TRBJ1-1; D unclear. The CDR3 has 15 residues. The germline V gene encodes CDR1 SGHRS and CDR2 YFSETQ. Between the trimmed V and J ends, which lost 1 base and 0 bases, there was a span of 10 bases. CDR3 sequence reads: CASSLSGSLNTEAFF. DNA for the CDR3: TGCGCCAGCAGCTTGTCGGGGTCCTTGAACACTGAAGCTTTCTTT.

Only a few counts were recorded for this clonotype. CDR3 in DNA: TGCGCCAGCAGCAGGACAGGGGGTAATGAGCAGTTCTTC. Its protein is CASSRTGGNEQFF. The chain links TRBV5-1 to TRBJ2-1; 10 bases line up with TRBD1. The CDR3 loop spans 13 amino acids. The germline V gene encodes CDR1 SGHRS and CDR2 YFSETQ. After removal of 4 bases from V and 7 bases from J, the junction contained 2 bases not matched to a gene.

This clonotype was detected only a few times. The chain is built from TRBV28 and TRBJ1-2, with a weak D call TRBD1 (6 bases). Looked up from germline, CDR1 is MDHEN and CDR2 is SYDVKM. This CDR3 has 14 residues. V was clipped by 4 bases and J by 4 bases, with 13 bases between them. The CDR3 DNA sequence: TGTGCCAGCAGTTCCAACAGGGAGGGCTATGGCTACACCTTC. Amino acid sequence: CASSSNREGYGYTF.

The CDR3 region has the DNA TGTGCCAGCAGTTCGTCCCTCGAGCAGTACGTC. It is translated as CASSSSLEQYV. This sequence joins TRBV28 and TRBJ2-7; no firm D call. The CDR3 runs 11 residues. The germline gives CDR1 MDHEN, CDR2 SYDVKM. The V gene lost 4 bases and the J gene lost 6 bases, with 7 bases spanning the gap.

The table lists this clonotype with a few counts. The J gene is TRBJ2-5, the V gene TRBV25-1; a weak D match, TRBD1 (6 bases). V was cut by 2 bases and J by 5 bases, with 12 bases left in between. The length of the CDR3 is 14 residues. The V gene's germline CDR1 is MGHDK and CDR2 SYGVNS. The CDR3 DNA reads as TGTGCCAGCAGTGAAATCGCTACAGGGGAGACCCAGTACTTC. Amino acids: CASSEIATGETQYF.

DNA for the CDR3: TGTGCCACTAAGGACAGAGAACTTCACACAGATACGCAGTATTTT. This codes for CATKDRELHTDTQYF. The chain combines TRBV2 with TRBJ2-3, with D perhaps matching TRBD1 (6 bases). From germline, CDR1 is SNHLY and CDR2 FYNNEI. Trimming left V 10 bases short and J 2 bases short, with 19 bases between. This CDR3 comprises 15 residues.